This is a list of T cell receptor beta chains from one sample in a study of T cell changes during pregnancy in multiple sclerosis. The protocol was immunoSEQ multiplex PCR, while the TCRdb copy is restricted to in-frame clones and leaves out a portion. Counted here are tens of thousands of clones, around 93% occurring once; the ten biggest clones make up about 2.7%. Specimen: peripheral blood, collected in the second trimester of pregnancy. These TCRs come from a female donor in good health, enrolled as a control in a pregnancy study. Each CDR3 is given with its conserved first and last residue. A D gene is named only where the DNA matches it firmly. Only part of the rows carry a size: once, few, many, or a class if the clone is expanded.

>TRBV19|TRBJ2-2|once|NA
CASSIWAGNTGELFF
TGTGCCAGTAGTATCTGGGCAGGGAACACCGGGGAGCTGTTTTTT
>TRBV28|TRBJ2-7|NA|NA
CASHRTRVEQYF
TGTGCCAGCCACAGGACCAGGGTCGAGCAGTACTTC
>TRBV7-3|TRBJ2-1|NA|TRBD2
CASRTGTSGPQFF
TGTGCCAGCAGGACCGGGACTAGCGGGCCTCAGTTCTTC
>TRBV13|TRBJ1-5|NA|NA
CASSLSRGQPQHF
TGTGCCAGCAGTTTGAGTCGGGGTCAGCCCCAGCATTTT
>TRBV5-1|TRBJ2-3|NA|NA
CASSLEGDTQYF
TGCGCCAGCAGCTTGGAGGGGGATACGCAGTATTTT
>TRBV28|TRBJ1-5|NA|TRBD1
CASSRQGDQPQHF
TGTGCCAGCAGTCGACAGGGAGATCAGCCCCAGCATTTT
>TRBV6-1|TRBJ1-5|NA|NA
CASSVRGGDQPQHF
TGTGCCAGCAGTGTGCGGGGAGGCGATCAGCCCCAGCATTTT
>TRBV20-1|TRBJ2-1|NA|TRBD2
CSPREDEQFF
TGCAGTCCCCGGGAGGATGAGCAGTTCTTC
>TRBV4-1|TRBJ2-7|NA|TRBD1
CASSQDSDRIYEQYF
TGCGCCAGCAGCCAGGATTCGGACAGGATCTACGAGCAGTACTTC
>TRBV19|TRBJ1-2|NA|NA
CASSQTIFGYTF
TGTGCCAGTAGTCAGACAATCTTTGGCTACACCTTC
>TRBV10-2|TRBJ2-7|NA|TRBD1
CASSDGGTGGYEQYF
TGCGCCAGCAGTGATGGGGGGACAGGGGGCTACGAGCAGTACTTC
>TRBV6-5|TRBJ2-3|NA|NA
CASKRGDTQYF
TGTGCCAGCAAAAGAGGGGATACGCAGTATTTT
>TRBV2|TRBJ2-7|NA|TRBD1
CASRLRGTGTYEQYF
TGTGCCAGCAGGCTACGCGGGACAGGAACCTACGAGCAGTACTTC
>TRBV11-2|TRBJ2-7|NA|TRBD2
CASSLDLDSGTYEQYF
TGTGCCAGCAGCTTAGATCTGGATAGCGGGACCTACGAGCAGTACTTC
>TRBV10-1|TRBJ2-1|once|NA
CASSEGGSYNEQFF
TGCGCCAGCAGTGAGGGAGGGTCGTACAATGAGCAGTTCTTC